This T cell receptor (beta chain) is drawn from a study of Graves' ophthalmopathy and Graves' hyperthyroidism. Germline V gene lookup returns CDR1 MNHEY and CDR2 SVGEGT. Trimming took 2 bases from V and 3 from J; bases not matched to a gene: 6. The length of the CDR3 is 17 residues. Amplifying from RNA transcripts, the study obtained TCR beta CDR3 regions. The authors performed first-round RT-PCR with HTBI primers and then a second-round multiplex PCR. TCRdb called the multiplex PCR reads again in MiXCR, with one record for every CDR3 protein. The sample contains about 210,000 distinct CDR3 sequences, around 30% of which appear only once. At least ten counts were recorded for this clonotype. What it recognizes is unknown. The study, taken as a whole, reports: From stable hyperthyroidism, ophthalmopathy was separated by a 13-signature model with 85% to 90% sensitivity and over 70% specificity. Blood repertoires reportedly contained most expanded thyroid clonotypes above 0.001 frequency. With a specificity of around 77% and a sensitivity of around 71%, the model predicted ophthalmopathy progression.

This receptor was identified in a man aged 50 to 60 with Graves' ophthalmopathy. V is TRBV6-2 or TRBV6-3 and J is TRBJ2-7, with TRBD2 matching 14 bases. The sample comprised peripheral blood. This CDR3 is CASSYGTSGSPYYEQYF. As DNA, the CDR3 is TGTGCCAGCAGTTACGGGACTAGCGGGAGCCCCTACTACGAGCAGTACTTC.